These 13 T cell receptor beta chains came from one sample sequenced in a study of shared clonotypes between healthy human individuals. Sequencing was performed with immunoSEQ multiplex PCR; in TCRdb, only in-frame clones are kept and a portion is missing. The sample has 2 million or so clones, 90% to 95% seen once. The sample consisted of naive CD4+ T cells sorted from blood. Subset in this sample: CD45RA+ positively selected. The receptor set was obtained from a man younger than 35 in good health.

The chain links TRBV7-3 to TRBJ1-1; 8 bases agree with TRBD1. Germline loops: CDR1 SGHTA, CDR2 FQGTGA. Trimming cost V 2 bases and J 5 bases; bases outside gene matches: 1. The CDR3 loop spans 13 amino acids. CDR3 sequence: CASSLGQGTEAFF. The CDR3 coding sequence is TGTGCCAGCAGCTTAGGACAGGGTACTGAAGCTTTCTTT.

This clone was seen only once. The V and J genes are TRBV6-4 and TRBJ2-4; D perhaps matches TRBD2 (5 bases). This CDR3 region has 14 residues. V was pared by 5 bases and J by 6 bases, with 14 bases between. Per germline, CDR1 MRHNA and CDR2 SNTAGT. The DNA for the CDR3 is TGTGCCAGCAGTCCGATGGCGGGTACAAACATTCAGTACTTC. It codes for CASSPMAGTNIQYF.

Of note for this clone: This same CDR3 is encoded by further DNA sequences in the sample. The chain recombines TRBV30 with TRBJ2-1; weak D call: TRBD2 (7 bases). Germline assignment: CDR1 GTSNPN and CDR2 SVGIG (reference sequence). V was trimmed by 1 base and J by 4 bases, leaving 14 bases between them. The CDR3 covers 15 residues. DNA of the CDR3: TGTGCCTGGAGTGGGGATAGGGGGGGATACAATGAGCAGTTCTTC. Translation gives CAWSGDRGGYNEQFF.

CDR3 in DNA: TGTGCCAGTAGTGGAATGTACACAGGATCCTATGGCTACACCTTC. This encodes CASSGMYTGSYGYTF. The chain links TRBV19 to TRBJ1-2, with D perhaps TRBD1 (5 bases). V lost 5 bases and J lost 4, with 17 bases in between. In germline, CDR1 is LNHDA, CDR2 SQIVND (reference sequence). The CDR3 is 15 residues long.

This chain connects TRBV30 to TRBJ2-5, with TRBD2 matching 7 bases. This CDR3 has 13 residues. Germline CDR1 is GTSNPN and CDR2 is SVGIG (reference sequence). V shed 4 bases and J 5 bases; nucleotides not matched to a gene: 7. In nucleotides, the CDR3 is TGTGCCTGGACCTCATGGGGGGGGGAGACCCAGTACTTC. Translated, it gives CAWTSWGGETQYF. The full variable domain, rest sourced from reference TRBV30 and TRBJ2-5, is SQTIHQWPATLVQPVGSPLSLECTVEGTSNPNLYWYRQAAGRGLQLLFYSVGIGQISSEVPQNLSASRPQDRQFILSSKKLLLSDSGFYLCAWTSWGGETQYFGPGTRLLVL.

In its sample, this clone was seen once. The chain joins TRBV5-4 to TRBJ2-5; possible D gene TRBD1, 6 bases. Germline CDR1 and CDR2: SGHNT and YYREEE (reference sequence). The CDR3 consists of 16 residues. The V end lost 0 bases, the J end lost 0 bases, and 12 bases lay between the germline ends. CDR3 nucleotides: TGTGCCAGCAGCTTGGGAGGACAGATGTACCAAGAGACCCAGTACTTC. It encodes CASSLGGQMYQETQYF.

This clone has just one count. A much larger clone differs from this one at a single base, so this may be a read error. It is likely a read error, because the conserved phenylalanine at the end of the CDR3 is missing. V gene TRBV10-3 combines with J gene TRBJ2-7; no clear D gene. The CDR3 has 13 amino acids. The V end lost 4 bases, the J end lost 2 bases, and 9 bases lay between the germline ends. Germline loops: CDR1 ENHRY, CDR2 SYGVKD. The CDR3 region is CAISGVGAYEQYL. In DNA form, the CDR3 reads TGTGCCATCAGTGGGGTAGGAGCCTACGAGCAGTACCTC.

Turning to this clone: Additional DNA sequences in this sample encode the identical CDR3. The chain joins TRBV5-1 to TRBJ2-2; no reliable D call. The CDR3 spans 14 residues. Trimming took 0 bases from V and 4 from J, leaving 7 bases between them. CDR1 SGHRS and CDR2 YFSETQ come from the germline V gene. The CDR3 bases are TGCGCCAGCAGCTTGGCCGTAGGCACCGGGGAGCTGTTTTTT. It translates to CASSLAVGTGELFF.

This chain uses TRBV2 with TRBJ2-5, with TRBD1 identical over 8 bases. This CDR3 comprises 15 residues. With 3 bases clipped from V and 5 bases from J, the junction kept 8 bases outside the gene matches. Germline V gene lookup returns CDR1 SNHLY and CDR2 FYNNEI. CDR3 in amino acids: CASSELTGAFETQYF. The CDR3 bases are TGTGCCAGCAGTGAGTTGACAGGGGCGTTCGAGACCCAGTACTTC.

The chain couples TRBV7-2 to TRBJ2-7; maybe TRBD1 (6 bases). From germline, CDR1 is SGHTA and CDR2 FQGNSA. With 6 bases removed from V and 2 bases from J, the gap between germline ends came to 11 bases. CDR3 length equals 13 residues. The CDR3 region has the DNA TGTGCCAGCAGTACAGGGTTACCCTACGAGCAGTACTTC. Its protein is CASSTGLPYEQYF.

The CDR3 protein is CASSEFDTSVNYEQYF. The CDR3 coding sequence is TGTGCCAGCAGTGAATTCGATACTTCCGTAAACTACGAGCAGTACTTC. This sequence joins TRBV2 and TRBJ2-7; D unresolved. Trimming shortened V by 2 bases and J by 3 bases, and 17 bases separated the two germline ends. Germline V gene lookup returns CDR1 SNHLY and CDR2 FYNNEI. The CDR3 sequence is 16 residues long.

The chain has TRBV4-3 and TRBJ2-4; 8 nucleotides match TRBD2. The V gene's germline CDR1 is LGHNA and CDR2 YSLEER. After removal of 5 bases from V and 2 bases from J, the junction contained 20 bases not matched to a gene. The CDR3 length is 20 residues. As DNA, the CDR3 is TGCGCCAGCAGCGAAAGTGTACTTAGAGCGGGAGCGTCTTCCAAAAACATTCAGTACTTC. Translation: CASSESVLRAGASSKNIQYF.

The CDR3 coding sequence is TGCGCCAGCAGCCAGGAGGGGGGCCCCTACAATGAGCAGTTCTTC. Protein: CASSQEGGPYNEQFF. The chain couples TRBV5-1 to TRBJ2-1; D is tentatively TRBD1 or TRBD2 (6 bases each). Germline CDR1 SGHRS, CDR2 YFSETQ. The V gene lost 4 bases and the J gene lost 2 bases, with 13 bases spanning the gap. This CDR3 region has 15 residues. Together with reference TRBV5-1 and TRBJ2-1, the CDR3 gives the full variable domain: KAGVTQTPRYLIKTRGQQVTLSCSPISGHRSVSWYQQTPGQGLQFLFEYFSETQRNKGNFPGRFSGRQFSNSRSEMNVSTLELGDSALYLCASSQEGGPYNEQFFGPGTRLTVL.